These 20 T cell receptor beta chains were all obtained from the same sample, sequenced in a study of T cells expressing NK-cell markers. Each CDR3 protein gets one entry in TCRdb, which reprocessed the 5' RACE reads and gives no DNA. The sample table includes approximately 380,000 distinct CDR3 sequences. Sequenced: blood T cells: a sorted CD56 or NKG2C T cell subset, CD4+ or CD8+ T cells, or bulk PBMC T cells (not recorded which). Source of these receptors: a man aged 18 to 69 in good health.

The rearrangement links TRBV20-1 to TRBJ2-7; checking the TCRdb D call of TRBD2 is not possible without DNA. The germline V gene has CDR1 DFQATT and CDR2 SNEGSKA (reference sequence). The CDR3 totals 17 residues. The CDR3 sequence: CSARDRVSGGRTYEQYF.

The genes are TRBV5-1 and TRBJ1-1. Germline lookup yields CDR1 SGHRS and CDR2 YFSETQ. The CDR3 covers 15 residues. Here the CDR3 reads CASSLVVTQNTEAFF.

The rearrangement joins TRBV10-3 to TRBJ2-1. From germline, CDR1 is ENHRY and CDR2 SYGVKD. CDR3 length: 11 amino acids. Here the CDR3 reads CAISEFQEQFF.

This chain joins TRBV12-3 or TRBV12-4 and TRBJ1-1; TCRdb names TRBD1, which stays unverified in the absence of DNA. The CDR3 sequence is 15 residues long. The CDR3 sequence is CASSLAGGTDTEAFF.

J is TRBJ1-2 and V is TRBV3-1; checking the TCRdb D call of TRBD1 is not possible without DNA. This CDR3 region has 14 residues. From germline, CDR1 is LGHDT and CDR2 YNNKEL (reference sequence). This CDR3 is CASRPGTTNYGYTF.

The rearrangement uses TRBV12-1 and TRBJ2-5; TCRdb picks TRBD1, but there is no DNA to check that call. TRBV12-1 is a recognized pseudogene. The CDR3 contains 14 residues. CDR3 sequence reads: CASITDRIQETQYF.

The genes are TRBV7-6 and TRBJ2-2. This CDR3 is built from 16 residues. CDR1 and CDR2 (germline): SGHVS, FNYEAQ. The CDR3 is CASSLAPSGKARELFF.

The chain recombines TRBV20-1 with TRBJ1-1. Germline loops: CDR1 DFQATT, CDR2 SNEGSKA (reference sequence). The CDR3 runs to 12 residues. The CDR3 loop is CSPTEGASEAFF.

This chain uses TRBV20-1 with TRBJ2-3; TCRdb's assignment of TRBD1 cannot be checked, as there is no DNA. Germline loops: CDR1 DFQATT, CDR2 SNEGSKA (reference sequence). The CDR3 is 16 residues long. The CDR3: CSATRTGLTSTDTQYF.

This sequence joins TRBV7-9 and TRBJ1-1; the D call from TCRdb, TRBD1, cannot be confirmed without DNA. There are 12 residues in the CDR3. Germline V gene sequence: CDR1 SEHNR, CDR2 FQNEAQ (reference sequence). CDR3 sequence: CASDRGNTEAFF.

J is TRBJ2-1 and V is TRBV15; TCRdb outputs TRBD1, but without DNA this stays unchecked. This CDR3 region has 16 residues. Germline CDR1 reads LNHNV; CDR2 reads YYDKDF (reference sequence). The CDR3 spells CATSRDWGRQGNEQFF.

V gene TRBV20-1 combines with J gene TRBJ2-5; TCRdb's D gene call, TRBD1, goes unchecked for lack of DNA. CDR3 length: 16 amino acids. In germline, CDR1 is DFQATT, CDR2 SNEGSKA (reference sequence). The chain's CDR3 is CSARISDRGTQETQYF.

The rearrangement joins TRBV24-1 to TRBJ2-3; TCRdb designates TRBD1, a call that cannot be tested without DNA. The CDR3 is made up of 14 amino acids. In germline, CDR1 is KGHDR, CDR2 SFDVKD. CDR3 loop: CATRDRTATDTQYF.

The chain employs TRBV7-8 and TRBJ2-1; TCRdb picks TRBD2, but there is no DNA to check that call. This CDR3 has 16 amino acids. CDR1 is SGHVS, CDR2 FQNEAQ, per germline. CDR3 sequence reads: CASSPTSGANYNEQFF.

V gene TRBV12-3 or TRBV12-4 combines with J gene TRBJ1-1. There are 15 residues in the CDR3. CDR3 residues: CASSLEGGRSAEAFF.

The rearrangement links TRBV5-1 to TRBJ2-5; TCRdb calls TRBD1, which cannot be checked without DNA. Per germline, CDR1 SGHRS and CDR2 YFSETQ. The CDR3 sequence is 15 residues long. The CDR3 spells CASSSIPGQRETQYF.

The chain uses TRBV28 and TRBJ2-2; the D call of TRBD1 rests on TCRdb alone, since no DNA is present to check it. Germline V CDR1 and CDR2: MDHEN, SYDVKM. The CDR3 consists of 13 residues. The CDR3 sequence is CASSAQVTGELFF. Drawing the rest from reference TRBV28 and TRBJ2-2, the complete variable domain is DVKVTQSSRYLVKRTGEKVFLECVQDMDHENMFWYRQDPGLGLRLIYFSYDVKMKEKGDIPEGYSVSREKKERFSLILESASTNQTSMYLCASSAQVTGELFFGEGSRLTVL.

This rearrangement joins TRBV15 to TRBJ1-2; no DNA is available, so the TRBD1 call from TCRdb remains unchecked. This CDR3 is built from 15 residues. Per the germline V gene, CDR1 is LNHNV and CDR2 is YYDKDF (reference sequence). The CDR3 region is CATSREARQSMGYTF.

V and J are TRBV5-1 and TRBJ2-7. Germline loops: CDR1 SGHRS, CDR2 YFSETQ. The CDR3 loop spans 13 amino acids. This CDR3 reads CASSLPSSYEQYF.

V is TRBV6-2 or TRBV6-3 and J is TRBJ2-1; the D call from TCRdb, TRBD2, cannot be confirmed without DNA. The CDR3 spans 17 residues. The germline gives CDR1 MNHEY, CDR2 SVGEGT. CDR3 region: CASSYPGLAGRQDEQFF.